Listed below are T cell receptor beta chains from one sample, sequenced in a study of blood T cell repertoires in COVID-19. This table comes from immunoSEQ multiplex PCR, and its TCRdb copy is limited to in-frame clones, with some not included. The sample consists of about 150,000 clones, over 75% of them appearing once. Sequencing was carried out using peripheral blood. These receptor sequences come from a man younger than 35 with COVID-19, enrolled during active disease. Each CDR3 is given with its conserved first and last residue. The D gene is left open where the match is weak. Size is omitted from some rows. Given values are once, few, many or a class for expanded clones.

>.|TRBJ2-5|TRBD2|TRBV19
TGTGCCAGTAGTAAGACTAGCGGGAGGTTAAAGACCCAGTACTTC
CASSKTSGRLKTQYF
>once|TRBJ2-7|TRBD1|TRBV5-1
TGCGCCAGCAGCTTGGATTTCGGGACAGTCTACGAGCAGTACTTC
CASSLDFGTVYEQYF
>.|TRBJ2-5|.|TRBV21-1
TGTGCCAGCAGCAAAGCCCCCTTCAATTGGGACAGCCAAGAGACCCAGTACTTC
CASSKAPFNWDSQETQYF
>.|TRBJ2-2|.|TRBV6-5
TGTGCCAGCAGCCCCAGGGGGAACACCGGGGAGCTGTTTTTT
CASSPRGNTGELFF
>.|TRBJ1-2|.|TRBV7-9
TGTGCCAGCAGCCAGGACTATGGCTACACCTTC
CASSQDYGYTF
>.|TRBJ2-7|.|TRBV5-6
TGTGCCAGCAGCTTGGGAGTGGGGGGCGAGCAGTACTTC
CASSLGVGGEQYF
>once|TRBJ1-5|TRBD1|TRBV28
TGTGCCAGCAGTACCGGGACAGGGGCTAATCAGCCCCAGCATTTT
CASSTGTGANQPQHF
>.|TRBJ2-7|.|TRBV6-5
TGTGCCAGCAGTTACCAGGGTTCCTACGAGCAGTACTTC
CASSYQGSYEQYF
>.|TRBJ1-3|.|TRBV6-5
TGTGCCAGCAGTTATGGTGGGGCAGGGTTCGGAAACACCATATATTTT
CASSYGGAGFGNTIYF
>.|TRBJ2-1|.|TRBV9
TGTGCCAGCAGCGACGGGGATTACAATGAGCAGTTCTTC
CASSDGDYNEQFF
>.|TRBJ2-1|.|TRBV21-1
TGTGCCAGCAGCAAAGTCCCCAGTTACAATGAGCAGTTCTTC
CASSKVPSYNEQFF
>once|TRBJ2-5|TRBD1|TRBV9
TGTGCCAGCAGCGCAGGACAGGGGTGGGAAGCCCAGTACTTC
CASSAGQGWEAQYF
>.|TRBJ2-1|TRBD2|TRBV29-1
TGCAGCGTAGACGGCGGGAGTATTAATGAGCAGTTCTTC
CSVDGGSINEQFF
>.|TRBJ1-5|TRBD1|TRBV18
TGTGCCAGCTCACGACAGGGTATGGGGCAGCCCCAGCATTTT
CASSRQGMGQPQHF
>few|TRBJ2-1|TRBD2|TRBV5-1
TGCGCCAGCAGCTTGGGACTAGCGACCTACAATGAGCAGTTCTTC
CASSLGLATYNEQFF
>.|TRBJ1-1|TRBD1|TRBV30
TGTGCCTGGACCGCTTTCGACAGGGTACACACTGAAGCTTTCTTT
CAWTAFDRVHTEAFF
>few|TRBJ2-6|.|TRBV7-9
TGTGCCAGCAGCTTAGAAGGTTCACAGTCTGGGGCCAACGTCCTGACTTTC
CASSLEGSQSGANVLTF
>.|TRBJ2-5|TRBD1|TRBV10-3
TGTGCCATCAGTGAGAACAGGGGAGAGGAGACCCAGTACTTC
CAISENRGEETQYF
>.|TRBJ2-7|TRBD2|TRBV18
TGTGCCAGCTCACCCGGGACTAGCGCGACCTACGAGCAGTACTTC
CASSPGTSATYEQYF
>.|TRBJ2-1|TRBD2|TRBV27
TGTGCCAGCAGTTTATTTGCGGGAGTTTCTAATGAGCAGTTCTTC
CASSLFAGVSNEQFF
>.|TRBJ2-1|TRBD2|TRBV5-8
TGTGCCAGCAGCTCCGGGACTAGCGGCTACAATGAGCAGTTCTTC
CASSSGTSGYNEQFF
>.|TRBJ2-1|TRBD2|TRBV29-1
TGCAGCGTTGAAGAAGTAACGGGAGGCAATTACAATGAGCAGTTCTTC
CSVEEVTGGNYNEQFF
>.|TRBJ2-7|TRBD1|TRBV29-1
TGCAGCGTTCCGGGACAGGACTACTACGAGCAGTACTTC
CSVPGQDYYEQYF
>.|TRBJ1-2|TRBD1|TRBV7-9
TGTGTGACAGGGAGTAACTATGGCTACACCTTC
CVTGSNYGYTF
>.|TRBJ2-7|TRBD1|TRBV29-1
TGCAGCGTGATTCCGGGACAGACCTACGAGCAGTACTTC
CSVIPGQTYEQYF
>.|TRBJ2-2|TRBD2|TRBV28
TGTGCCAGCAGTTGGGGGCTAGCGGGCACCGGGGAGCTGTTTTTT
CASSWGLAGTGELFF
>.|TRBJ2-7|.|TRBV4-1
TGCGCCAGCAGCCAAGTTATACATATCACCTACGAGCAGTACTTC
CASSQVIHITYEQYF
>.|TRBJ2-2|.|TRBV10-2
TGCGCCAGCAGCTGGAGGGAGACCGGGGAGCTGTTTTTT
CASSWRETGELFF
>.|TRBJ1-1|.|TRBV28
TGTGCCAGCAGTTTGGAGGGGCGATGGACTGAAGCTTTCTTT
CASSLEGRWTEAFF
>.|TRBJ1-4|.|TRBV19
TGTGCCAGTAGACCTGGGGGCGAAAAACTGTTTTTT
CASRPGGEKLFF
>.|TRBJ1-1|.|TRBV27
TGTGCCAGCAGTTTGGCCTCCAGGATGAACACTGAAGCTTTCTTT
CASSLASRMNTEAFF
>.|TRBJ2-2|TRBD1|TRBV7-6
TGTGCCAGCAGCATCGGGACAGGGGCCGGGGAGCTGTTTTTT
CASSIGTGAGELFF
>.|TRBJ1-1|TRBD1|TRBV5-4
TGTGCCAGCAGTTATTCTCGAGGGGGCACAACTGAAGCTTTCTTT
CASSYSRGGTTEAFF
>.|TRBJ1-4|TRBD1|TRBV28
TGTGCCAGCAGTTACAGGGGAAAACTGTTTTTT
CASSYRGKLFF
>.|TRBJ1-4|TRBD1|TRBV5-1
TGCGCCAGCAGCGTTGGACAGGGTAGGGAAAAACTGTTTTTT
CASSVGQGREKLFF
>.|TRBJ2-7|TRBD1|TRBV18
TGTGCCAGCTCACCGACAGGGGGGATCCACGAGCAGTACTTC
CASSPTGGIHEQYF
>.|TRBJ2-3|TRBD2|TRBV9
TGTGCCAGCAGCGTAGGTGGTAGCGGGAGGCCAGATACGCAGTATTTT
CASSVGGSGRPDTQYF
>.|TRBJ1-4|.|TRBV7-2
TGTGCCAGCAGCCCCCTCGACCGGGGAGGTGAAAAACTGTTTTTT
CASSPLDRGGEKLFF
>.|TRBJ2-1|TRBD2|TRBV28
TGTGCCAGCAGTTCCCTAGCGGGAGTGGGCAATGAGCAGTTCTTC
CASSSLAGVGNEQFF
>.|TRBJ2-3|TRBD2|TRBV6-1
TGTGCCAGCAGTGGTGGACTAGCGGTTCCTAGCACAGATACGCAGTATTTT
CASSGGLAVPSTDTQYF
>.|TRBJ2-7|TRBD1|TRBV2
TGTGCCAGCGGCGGGGGACAGGGCGTCAACGAGCAGTACTTC
CASGGGQGVNEQYF
>.|TRBJ2-3|TRBD1|TRBV4-2
TGTGCCAGCAGCCAAGGGGGACAGGGCACAGATACGCAGTATTTT
CASSQGGQGTDTQYF
>.|TRBJ2-1|.|TRBV10-3
TGTGCCATCAGTCTAGGGGGGGACTATACCAATGAGCAGTTCTTC
CAISLGGDYTNEQFF
>.|TRBJ2-3|TRBD2|TRBV4-2
TGTGCCAGCAGCCAAGATGTTCTAGCGGGAGGGGATACGCAGTATTTT
CASSQDVLAGGDTQYF
>.|TRBJ2-1|.|TRBV5-6
TGTGCCAGCAGCTTGGTCTACCGTTCCTACAATGAGCAGTTCTTC
CASSLVYRSYNEQFF
>.|TRBJ2-1|TRBD2|TRBV11-3
TGTGCCAGCAGCTTGGGACTAGCGACATCCAATGAGCAGTTCTTC
CASSLGLATSNEQFF
>.|TRBJ2-1|.|TRBV7-3
TGTGCCAGCAGCTTAATTGCTAGCCCCCGCGATGAGCAGTTCTTC
CASSLIASPRDEQFF
>.|TRBJ1-2|TRBD1|TRBV6-5
TGTGCCAGCAGTTACGCGGGACAGGGCCATGGCTACACCTTC
CASSYAGQGHGYTF